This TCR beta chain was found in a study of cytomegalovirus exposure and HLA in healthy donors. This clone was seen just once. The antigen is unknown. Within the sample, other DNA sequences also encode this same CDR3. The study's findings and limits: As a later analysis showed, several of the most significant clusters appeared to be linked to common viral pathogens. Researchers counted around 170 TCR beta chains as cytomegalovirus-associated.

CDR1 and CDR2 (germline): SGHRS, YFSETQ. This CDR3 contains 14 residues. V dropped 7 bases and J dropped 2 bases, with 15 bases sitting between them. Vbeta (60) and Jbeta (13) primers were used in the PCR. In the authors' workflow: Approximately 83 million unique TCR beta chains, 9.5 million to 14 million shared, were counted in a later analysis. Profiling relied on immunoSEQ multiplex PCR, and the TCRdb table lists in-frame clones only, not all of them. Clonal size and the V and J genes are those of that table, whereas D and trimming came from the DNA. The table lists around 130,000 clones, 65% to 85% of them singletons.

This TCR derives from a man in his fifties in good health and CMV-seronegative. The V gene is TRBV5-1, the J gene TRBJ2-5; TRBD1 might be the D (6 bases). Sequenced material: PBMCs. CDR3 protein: CASCPGTRQETQYF. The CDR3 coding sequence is TGCGCCAGCTGCCCCGGGACAAGGCAAGAGACCCAGTACTTC.